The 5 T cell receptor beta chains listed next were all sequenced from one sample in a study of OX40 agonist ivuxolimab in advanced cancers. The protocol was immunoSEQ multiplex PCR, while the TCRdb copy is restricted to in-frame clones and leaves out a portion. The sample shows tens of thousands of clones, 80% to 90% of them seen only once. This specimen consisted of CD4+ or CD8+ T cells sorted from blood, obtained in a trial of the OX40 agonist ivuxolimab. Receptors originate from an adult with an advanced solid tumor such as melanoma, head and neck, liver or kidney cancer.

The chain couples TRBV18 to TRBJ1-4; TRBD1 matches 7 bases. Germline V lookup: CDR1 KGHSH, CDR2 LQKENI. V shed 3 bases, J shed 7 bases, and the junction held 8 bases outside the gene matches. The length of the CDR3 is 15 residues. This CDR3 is CASSPSPDRAEKLFF. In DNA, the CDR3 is TGTGCCAGCTCACCGTCCCCTGACAGGGCTGAAAAACTGTTTTTT. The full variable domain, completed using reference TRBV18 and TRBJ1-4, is NAGVMQNPRHLVRRRGQEARLRCSPMKGHSHVYWYRQLPEEGLKFMVYLQKENIIDESGMPKERFSAEFPKEGPSILRIQQVVRGDSAAYFCASSPSPDRAEKLFFGSGTQLSVL.

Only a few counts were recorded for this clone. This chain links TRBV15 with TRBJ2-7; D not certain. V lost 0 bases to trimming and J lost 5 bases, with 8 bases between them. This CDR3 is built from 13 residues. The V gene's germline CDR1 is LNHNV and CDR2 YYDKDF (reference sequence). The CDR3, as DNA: TGTGCCACCAGCAGAGAGGCGAAAAACGAGCAGTACTTC. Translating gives CATSREAKNEQYF. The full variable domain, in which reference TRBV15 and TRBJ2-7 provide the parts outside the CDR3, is DAMVIQNPRYQVTQFGKPVTLSCSQTLNHNVMYWYQQKSSQAPKLLFHYYDKDFNNEADTPDNFQSRRPNTSFCFLDIRSPGLGDTAMYLCATSREAKNEQYFGPGTRLTVT.

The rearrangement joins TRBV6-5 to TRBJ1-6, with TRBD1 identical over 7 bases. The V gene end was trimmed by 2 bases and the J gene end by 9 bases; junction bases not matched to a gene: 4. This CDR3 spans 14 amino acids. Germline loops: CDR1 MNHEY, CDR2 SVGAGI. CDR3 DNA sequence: TGTGCCAGCAGTTACGGCAGGGGGACTTCACCCCTCCACTTT. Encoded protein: CASSYGRGTSPLHF.

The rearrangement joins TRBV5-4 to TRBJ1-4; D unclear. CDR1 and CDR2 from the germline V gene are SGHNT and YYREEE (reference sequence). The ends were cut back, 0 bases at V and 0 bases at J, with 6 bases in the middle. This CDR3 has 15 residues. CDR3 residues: CASSLGWATNEKLFF. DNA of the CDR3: TGTGCCAGCAGCTTGGGGTGGGCAACTAATGAAAAACTGTTTTTT.

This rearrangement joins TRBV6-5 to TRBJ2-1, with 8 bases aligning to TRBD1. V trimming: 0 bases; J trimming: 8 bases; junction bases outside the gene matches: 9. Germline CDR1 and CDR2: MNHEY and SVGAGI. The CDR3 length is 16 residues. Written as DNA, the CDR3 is TGTGCCAGCAGTTACTCGGGCCAGGGGGCATTCGATGAGCAGTTCTTC. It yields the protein CASSYSGQGAFDEQFF.